This note documents a single TCR beta chain sequence. Its antigen is unidentified. The source of the sample is a study of OX40 agonist ivuxolimab in advanced cancers. Study-level points and caveats: Among some nonresponders, normalized T-cell clonal expansion was also low. In CD8+ T cells, expanded clones were on average more numerous than in CD4+.

Germline V gene lookup returns CDR1 SGHTA and CDR2 FQGTGA. CDR3 length equals 15 residues. The protocol was immunoSEQ multiplex PCR, while the TCRdb copy is restricted to in-frame clones and leaves out a portion. The data contain tens of thousands of clones, roughly 85% of them singletons. The source was CD4+ or CD8+ T cells sorted from blood, collected in a trial of the OX40 agonist ivuxolimab. The chain is built from TRBV7-3 and TRBJ2-5; a weak D match, TRBD1 (7 bases). The J call may be in error: the DNA end matches TRBJ2-7 better. This TCR came from an adult with an advanced solid tumor such as melanoma, head and neck, liver or kidney cancer. CDR3 loop: CASSLGGDSKSEQYF. CDR3 coding DNA: TGTGCCAGCAGCTTAGGCGGGGACAGTAAAAGCGAGCAGTACTTC.